Below are 4 T cell receptor beta chains sequenced from a single sample in a study of CD8+ T cells in alopecia areata. RNA extraction was followed by reverse transcription into cDNA, which acted as the sequencing template. TCRdb's table, derived via immunoSEQ multiplex PCR, lists solely in-frame clones and lacks some. The table records 200,000 or so clones, 50% to 65% of them present only once. The sequenced sample was CD4+ T cells sorted from blood, obtained at week 0. These receptors were collected from a human donor with alopecia areata.

The rearrangement links TRBV11-1 to TRBJ2-2; D might be TRBD2 (5 bases). This CDR3 is 14 amino acids long. CDR1 and CDR2 from the germline V gene are SGHAT and FQDESV (reference sequence). V shed 7 bases and J shed 0 bases, with 9 bases lying between them. Here the CDR3 DNA reads TGTGCCAGCAAAGGGAGCCCGAACACCGGGGAGCTGTTTTTT. Translating gives CASKGSPNTGELFF.

DNA of the CDR3: TGTGCCAGCAGTTATGGGGGACTAGGGGAGACCCAGTACTTC. Its protein product is CASSYGGLGETQYF. The V and J genes are TRBV6-5 and TRBJ2-5, with 8 nucleotides matching TRBD2. CDR1 and CDR2 (germline): MNHEY, SVGAGI. The CDR3 extends over 14 amino acids. J was trimmed by 5 bases and V by 3 bases; bases with no gene match: 5.

The CDR3 DNA is TGTGCCAGCTCACCATCGGGTGAAGGGGATAAGGGCTATGGCTACACCTTC. It specifies CASSPSGEGDKGYGYTF. The chain couples TRBV18 to TRBJ1-2, with TRBD1 as a possible D gene (5 bases). CDR1 is KGHSH and CDR2 is LQKENI in the germline V gene. With 2 bases removed from V and 4 bases from J, the gap between germline ends came to 20 bases. This CDR3 spans 17 amino acids.

This clone came up once. The rearrangement joins TRBV6-6 to TRBJ1-5; D might be TRBD1 (5 bases). CDR3 length equals 15 residues. The V gene lost 0 bases and the J gene lost 7 bases, with 13 bases spanning the gap. CDR1 is MNHNY, CDR2 SVGAGI, per germline (reference sequence). The CDR3 nucleotides are TGTGCCAGCAGTTACTCGAGTCAGGGAGACCAGCCCCAGCATTTT. As protein: CASSYSSQGDQPQHF.